This is a list of T cell receptor beta chains from one sample in a study of blood T cell repertoires in COVID-19. Clones were read by immunoSEQ multiplex PCR, and TCRdb kept only the in-frame ones, dropping some. The sample includes about 290,000 clones, around 89% of them seen just once. The material sequenced was peripheral blood. The receptors here all came from a man aged 35-49 years with acute or convalescent COVID-19. CDR3s include the opening cysteine and the closing phenylalanine or tryptophan. Each record gives: clone size, J gene, V gene, D gene, CDR3 DNA, CDR3 protein. D genes are given only for firm matches. Not all rows give a size; the values are once, few, many and, for expanded clones, a class.

abundance: NA; j_gene: TRBJ1-1; v_gene: TRBV10-1; d_gene: NA; CDR3nt: TGCGCCAGCAGTGAGTTCGCCCAGGGTAGCACTGAAGCTTTCTTT; CDR3aa: CASSEFAQGSTEAFF
abundance: NA; j_gene: TRBJ2-2; v_gene: TRBV25-1; d_gene: NA; CDR3nt: TGTGCCAGCAGTGCCGGGGGTACCGGGGAGCTGTTTTTT; CDR3aa: CASSAGGTGELFF
abundance: NA; j_gene: TRBJ2-3; v_gene: TRBV30; d_gene: TRBD2; CDR3nt: TGTGCCTGGAGTGTTTGGAGCGGGGGCACAGATACGCAGTATTTT; CDR3aa: CAWSVWSGGTDTQYF
abundance: NA; j_gene: TRBJ2-1; v_gene: TRBV19; d_gene: NA; CDR3nt: TGTGCCAGTAGTATAGGTCTGTACAATGAGCAGTTCTTC; CDR3aa: CASSIGLYNEQFF
abundance: NA; j_gene: TRBJ2-2; v_gene: TRBV7-9; d_gene: NA; CDR3nt: TGTGCCAGCAGCTTAATTTCTACCGGGGAGCTGTTTTTT; CDR3aa: CASSLISTGELFF
abundance: NA; j_gene: TRBJ2-2; v_gene: TRBV5-6; d_gene: TRBD1; CDR3nt: TGTGCCAGCAGCACGGAAGCCAGGGGGTTGGAGCTGTTTTTT; CDR3aa: CASSTEARGLELFF
abundance: NA; j_gene: TRBJ2-1; v_gene: TRBV5-1; d_gene: NA; CDR3nt: TGCGCCAGCAGAAGGGCCGGGACTGATTTTTCTCGGTTCTTC; CDR3aa: CASRRAGTDFSRFF
abundance: NA; j_gene: TRBJ2-1; v_gene: TRBV5-4; d_gene: TRBD1; CDR3nt: TGTGCCAGCAGCAGGGGGACAGGTGCGTACAATGAGCAGTTCTTC; CDR3aa: CASSRGTGAYNEQFF
abundance: NA; j_gene: TRBJ1-5; v_gene: TRBV24-1; d_gene: TRBD1; CDR3nt: TGTGCCACCAGTGAAAGGACAGGGGGAAGCAATCAGCCCCAGCATTTT; CDR3aa: CATSERTGGSNQPQHF
abundance: NA; j_gene: TRBJ2-1; v_gene: TRBV2; d_gene: NA; CDR3nt: TGTGCCAGCAGGCGAAGTACCTCCTACAATGAGCAGTTCTTC; CDR3aa: CASRRSTSYNEQFF
abundance: NA; j_gene: TRBJ1-5; v_gene: TRBV19; d_gene: TRBD1; CDR3nt: TGTGCCAGTAGTATCCCGACAGGGTTCAATCAGCCCCAGCATTTT; CDR3aa: CASSIPTGFNQPQHF
abundance: NA; j_gene: TRBJ2-7; v_gene: TRBV7-9; d_gene: NA; CDR3nt: TGTGCCAGCAGCTCCTCTGGTGGGGAGAGGCAGTACTTC; CDR3aa: CASSSSGGERQYF
abundance: NA; j_gene: TRBJ2-1; v_gene: TRBV6-1; d_gene: NA; CDR3nt: TGTGCCAGCAGTGAATTGCGTACAGGGATGGATGAGCAGTTCTTC; CDR3aa: CASSELRTGMDEQFF
abundance: NA; j_gene: TRBJ1-2; v_gene: TRBV6-1; d_gene: TRBD1; CDR3nt: TGTGCCAGCAGTGAGGGACAGGGGGCCACCGGCTACACCTTC; CDR3aa: CASSEGQGATGYTF
abundance: NA; j_gene: TRBJ1-3; v_gene: TRBV11-2; d_gene: NA; CDR3nt: TGTGCCAGCAGCGCGAGTGGAAACACCATATATTTT; CDR3aa: CASSASGNTIYF
abundance: NA; j_gene: TRBJ1-3; v_gene: TRBV7-9; d_gene: NA; CDR3nt: TGTGCCAGCAGCCAACTCGAGGTCTCTGGAAACACCATATATTTT; CDR3aa: CASSQLEVSGNTIYF
abundance: NA; j_gene: TRBJ2-7; v_gene: TRBV20-1; d_gene: NA; CDR3nt: TGCAGTGCTAGTGACAGTTACGAGCAGTACTTC; CDR3aa: CSASDSYEQYF
abundance: NA; j_gene: TRBJ1-2; v_gene: TRBV6-6; d_gene: NA; CDR3nt: TGTGCCAGCAGCCGGGACATCGACGGCTACACCTTC; CDR3aa: CASSRDIDGYTF
abundance: few; j_gene: TRBJ2-5; v_gene: TRBV2; d_gene: NA; CDR3nt: TGTGCCAGCAGTAGGACTACCCCCCAAGAGACCCAGTACTTC; CDR3aa: CASSRTTPQETQYF
abundance: NA; j_gene: TRBJ2-5; v_gene: TRBV3-1/TRBV3-2; d_gene: TRBD1; CDR3nt: TGTGCCAGCAGCCACTTAGGACAGGGGGTGTTCCAAGAGACCCAGTACTTC; CDR3aa: CASSHLGQGVFQETQYF
abundance: few; j_gene: TRBJ2-1; v_gene: TRBV18; d_gene: NA; CDR3nt: TGTGCCAGCTCACCTAGGACAAGGTCCTACAATGAGCAGTTCTTC; CDR3aa: CASSPRTRSYNEQFF
abundance: NA; j_gene: TRBJ1-2; v_gene: TRBV30; d_gene: TRBD1; CDR3nt: TGTGCCTGGAGTCCTCAAGACAGGGGGCCCGCTCATACCTTC; CDR3aa: CAWSPQDRGPAHTF
abundance: NA; j_gene: TRBJ1-2; v_gene: TRBV10-3; d_gene: TRBD1; CDR3nt: TGTGCCATCCCGGACAGGGGGCGCGGCTATGGCTACACCTTC; CDR3aa: CAIPDRGRGYGYTF
abundance: NA; j_gene: TRBJ1-1; v_gene: TRBV9; d_gene: NA; CDR3nt: TGTGCCAGCAGCGCTCCGAGGACGGGAATGAACACTGAAGCTTTCTTT; CDR3aa: CASSAPRTGMNTEAFF
abundance: NA; j_gene: TRBJ1-6; v_gene: TRBV10-3; d_gene: NA; CDR3nt: TGTGCCATCAGTGAAGTGGGGGCAGGTTCGAATAATTCACCCCTCCACTTT; CDR3aa: CAISEVGAGSNNSPLHF
abundance: NA; j_gene: TRBJ2-2; v_gene: TRBV14; d_gene: NA; CDR3nt: TGTGCCAGCAGCCAAGGGACAATGAACACCGGGGAGCTGTTTTTT; CDR3aa: CASSQGTMNTGELFF
abundance: once; j_gene: TRBJ2-2; v_gene: TRBV5-1; d_gene: TRBD1; CDR3nt: TGCGCCAGCAGCTCCGGGACAGGGCACACCGGGGAGCTGTTTTTT; CDR3aa: CASSSGTGHTGELFF
abundance: few; j_gene: TRBJ1-1; v_gene: TRBV5-1; d_gene: NA; CDR3nt: TGCGCCAGCGGGGAGGGTTTGATGATGAACACTGAAGCTTTCTTT; CDR3aa: CASGEGLMMNTEAFF
abundance: NA; j_gene: TRBJ1-4; v_gene: TRBV2; d_gene: TRBD1; CDR3nt: TGTGCCACAAAGAGGGAGGGACAGGGAAATGAAAAACTGTTTTTT; CDR3aa: CATKREGQGNEKLFF
abundance: NA; j_gene: TRBJ1-2; v_gene: TRBV19; d_gene: TRBD1; CDR3nt: TGTGCCAGTAGCCCGGGACAGCTCTATGGCTACACCTTC; CDR3aa: CASSPGQLYGYTF
abundance: NA; j_gene: TRBJ1-1; v_gene: TRBV10-1; d_gene: NA; CDR3nt: TGCGCCGGAATGTCGGGGGAGAACACTGAAGCTTTCTTT; CDR3aa: CAGMSGENTEAFF
abundance: NA; j_gene: TRBJ2-7; v_gene: TRBV19; d_gene: TRBD2; CDR3nt: TGTGCCAGTAGTATCGGCGGGGGGGCCCCCTACGAGCAGTACTTC; CDR3aa: CASSIGGGAPYEQYF
abundance: NA; j_gene: TRBJ2-7; v_gene: TRBV4-1; d_gene: TRBD1; CDR3nt: TGCGCCAGCAGCCCGGGGGACGGGACAGGGGGCGAGCAGTACTTC; CDR3aa: CASSPGDGTGGEQYF
abundance: NA; j_gene: TRBJ2-4; v_gene: TRBV27; d_gene: NA; CDR3nt: TGTGCCAGCTCCACCCGGGACAGTTCTTATCGGGGGTCCAAAAACATTCAGTACTTC; CDR3aa: CASSTRDSSYRGSKNIQYF
abundance: NA; j_gene: TRBJ2-6; v_gene: TRBV7-2; d_gene: NA; CDR3nt: TGTGCCAGCAGCCTAGACACGAACTCTGGGGCCAACGTCCTGACTTTC; CDR3aa: CASSLDTNSGANVLTF
abundance: NA; j_gene: TRBJ1-6; v_gene: TRBV5-1; d_gene: TRBD1; CDR3nt: TGCGCCAGCAGCTTGGGGGGACAGGGCAATTCACCCCTCCACTTT; CDR3aa: CASSLGGQGNSPLHF
abundance: NA; j_gene: TRBJ1-2; v_gene: TRBV2; d_gene: NA; CDR3nt: TGTGCCAGCAGACCTTTAGGACAGATTTATGGCTACACCTTC; CDR3aa: CASRPLGQIYGYTF
abundance: NA; j_gene: TRBJ1-3; v_gene: TRBV6-5; d_gene: NA; CDR3nt: TGTGCCAGCAGATCAGGGCTAGGAAACACCATATATTTT; CDR3aa: CASRSGLGNTIYF
abundance: NA; j_gene: TRBJ1-4; v_gene: TRBV11-2; d_gene: TRBD1; CDR3nt: TGTGCCAGCAGCCACAGAGGACAGGGGAAAGTTAATGAAAAACTGTTTTTT; CDR3aa: CASSHRGQGKVNEKLFF
abundance: NA; j_gene: TRBJ2-2; v_gene: TRBV7-2; d_gene: TRBD1; CDR3nt: TGTGCCAGCAGCTCCCGACAGGGGACCGGGGAGCTGTTTTTT; CDR3aa: CASSSRQGTGELFF
abundance: NA; j_gene: TRBJ2-1; v_gene: TRBV11-2; d_gene: TRBD1; CDR3nt: TGTGCCAGCAGCTTCCGGGACAGGAATTACAATGAGCAGTTCTTC; CDR3aa: CASSFRDRNYNEQFF
abundance: few; j_gene: TRBJ1-1; v_gene: TRBV12-5; d_gene: TRBD1; CDR3nt: TGTGCTAGTGGTTTCACAGGGGAAATAGCTGAAGCTTTCTTT; CDR3aa: CASGFTGEIAEAFF
abundance: NA; j_gene: TRBJ2-3; v_gene: TRBV14; d_gene: NA; CDR3nt: TGTGCCAGCAGCCAAGATTGGACTCATACGCAGTATTTT; CDR3aa: CASSQDWTHTQYF
abundance: NA; j_gene: TRBJ1-2; v_gene: TRBV5-6; d_gene: NA; CDR3nt: TGTGCCAGCAGCCCAATAACGGACGGCTCGGGAGGCTACACCTTC; CDR3aa: CASSPITDGSGGYTF
abundance: NA; j_gene: TRBJ2-6; v_gene: TRBV24-1; d_gene: NA; CDR3nt: TGTGCCACCAGTGATTCCCGGAGGGACAGTCGAAGCTCTGGGGCCAACGTCCTGACTTTC; CDR3aa: CATSDSRRDSRSSGANVLTF
abundance: NA; j_gene: TRBJ1-2; v_gene: TRBV5-1; d_gene: TRBD1; CDR3nt: TGCGCCAGCAGGACAGGGCCCTCTAACTATGGCTACACCTTC; CDR3aa: CASRTGPSNYGYTF
abundance: NA; j_gene: TRBJ2-3; v_gene: TRBV6-2/TRBV6-3; d_gene: TRBD2; CDR3nt: TGTGCCAGCAGTTCTAGCGGGGGGGCCACAGATACGCAGTATTTT; CDR3aa: CASSSSGGATDTQYF
abundance: NA; j_gene: TRBJ1-6; v_gene: TRBV25-1; d_gene: NA; CDR3nt: TGTGCCAGCAGTGCCTCTGACCGGGGAAATTCACCCCTCCACTTT; CDR3aa: CASSASDRGNSPLHF
abundance: NA; j_gene: TRBJ2-1; v_gene: TRBV24-1; d_gene: NA; CDR3nt: TGTGCCACCAGTGATTTTAGACATGGAGAGCAGTTCTTC; CDR3aa: CATSDFRHGEQFF
abundance: NA; j_gene: TRBJ2-7; v_gene: TRBV5-8; d_gene: TRBD1; CDR3nt: TGTGCCAGCAGCCAATGGACAGGGTCGTACGAGCAGTACTTC; CDR3aa: CASSQWTGSYEQYF
abundance: NA; j_gene: TRBJ1-1; v_gene: TRBV2; d_gene: TRBD1; CDR3nt: TGTGCCAGCATTCGACCCGACAGGGGGCGAACTGAAGCTTTCTTT; CDR3aa: CASIRPDRGRTEAFF
abundance: NA; j_gene: TRBJ2-1; v_gene: TRBV11-3; d_gene: TRBD1; CDR3nt: TGTGCCAGCAGCCCGGGACAGGGGAGTCAGTTCTTC; CDR3aa: CASSPGQGSQFF
abundance: NA; j_gene: TRBJ2-3; v_gene: TRBV5-1; d_gene: TRBD2; CDR3nt: TGCGCCAGCAGCGCGGACGGGGGGGCGTCAGATACGCAGTATTTT; CDR3aa: CASSADGGASDTQYF
abundance: NA; j_gene: TRBJ1-2; v_gene: TRBV12-3/TRBV12-4; d_gene: NA; CDR3nt: TGTGCCAGCAGTTTGAGTCCCTATGGCTACACCTTC; CDR3aa: CASSLSPYGYTF
abundance: NA; j_gene: TRBJ1-5; v_gene: TRBV6-6; d_gene: NA; CDR3nt: TGTGCAGCGGGCGGCGGGGGACAGCCCCAGCATTTT; CDR3aa: CAAGGGGQPQHF
abundance: NA; j_gene: TRBJ1-2; v_gene: TRBV21-1; d_gene: NA; CDR3nt: TGTGCCAGCAGCAGAAACCCCCAGGGGGTGGACAGCTGGAACTATGGCTACACCTTC; CDR3aa: CASSRNPQGVDSWNYGYTF
abundance: NA; j_gene: TRBJ1-1; v_gene: TRBV3-1/TRBV3-2; d_gene: NA; CDR3nt: TGTGCCAGCAGCCAAGAAGAAGGGGCAGCTTTCTTT; CDR3aa: CASSQEEGAAFF
abundance: NA; j_gene: TRBJ1-1; v_gene: TRBV28; d_gene: NA; CDR3nt: TGTGCCAGCAGTTTCGCGGTGGGGAACACTGAAGCTTTCTTT; CDR3aa: CASSFAVGNTEAFF